The 6 T cell receptor beta chains below were found in one sample sequenced in a study of blood T cells in healthy people across ages. Primed by a sample-barcoded 5' primer and a J-beta primer mix, a second PCR proceeded for about 6 to 11 cycles. TCRdb used MiXCR to reprocess the 5' RACE reads, holding one entry per CDR3 protein. The sample has about a million distinct CDR3 sequences, roughly 51% seen once. Sequencing used blood. The source of these receptors is a woman aged 55-70 years in good health.

This sequence joins TRBV11-2 and TRBJ2-7, with TRBD1 identical over 8 bases. The J call may not be correct, given that the DNA end is closer to TRBJ2-5. Germline CDR1 is SGHAT and CDR2 is FQNNGV. The CDR3 consists of 18 residues. The CDR3 here is CASSLVDGQGFGKETQYF. The CDR3 coding sequence is TGTGCCAGCAGCTTAGTTGACGGACAGGGTTTCGGAAAAGAGACCCAGTACTTC.

The gene calls are TRBV29-1 and TRBJ1-1; the D gene is possibly TRBD1 (6 bases). In germline, CDR1 is SQVTM, CDR2 ANQGSEA. The CDR3 is made up of 12 amino acids. The chain's CDR3 is CSGGQMDTEAFF. In DNA form, the CDR3 reads TGCAGTGGCGGACAGATGGACACTGAAGCTTTCTTT.

This clonotype was observed a few times. The J gene is TRBJ2-5, the V gene TRBV10-3, with D possibly matching TRBD2 (6 bases). This CDR3 comprises 13 residues. The ends were cut back, 4 bases at V and 5 bases at J, with 11 bases in the middle. CDR1 is ENHRY, CDR2 SYGVKD, per germline. CDR3 loop: CAISVGAGETQYF. The CDR3 region has the DNA TGTGCCATCAGTGTTGGGGCGGGGGAGACCCAGTACTTC.

This clonotype has only a few counts. This chain joins TRBV4-1 and TRBJ2-3; tentatively, D is TRBD1 (6 bases). The germline CDR1 and CDR2 sequences are MGHRA and YSYEKL. The CDR3 consists of 14 residues. Trimming took off 0 bases at V and 5 bases at J, with 9 bases between the two ends. The CDR3 spells CASSQEGTQDTQYF. The DNA of the CDR3 is TGCGCCAGCAGCCAAGAAGGGACACAAGATACGCAGTATTTT.

This clonotype has only a few counts. The V call is TRBV27, the J call TRBJ2-5, with D tentatively TRBD2 (6 bases). Trimming cost V 4 bases and J 3 bases, with 18 bases left between them. Per germline, CDR1 MNHEY and CDR2 SMNVEV (reference sequence). This CDR3 is built from 16 residues. CDR3 DNA sequence: TGTGCCAGCAGTTATAGACTAGTTGGGGGTAAAGAGACCCAGTACTTC. Amino acid sequence: CASSYRLVGGKETQYF.

V gene TRBV7-2 combines with J gene TRBJ2-5, with unresolved D. Germline assignment: CDR1 SGHTA and CDR2 FQGNSA. The CDR3 covers 14 residues. Trimming removed 2 bases at V and 5 bases at J, with 12 bases between. CDR3: CASSLQPSGETQYF. CDR3 in DNA: TGTGCCAGCAGCTTACAGCCAAGTGGGGAGACCCAGTACTTC.